The 30 T cell receptor beta chains below were found in one sample sequenced in a study of T cell responses to AZD1222 COVID-19 vaccine. Profiling relied on immunoSEQ multiplex PCR, and the TCRdb table lists in-frame clones only, not all of them. Of 100,000 to 150,000 clones in the sample, around 83% were seen once. The specimen was peripheral blood, collected on day 0 of AZD1222 vaccination. The receptor set was obtained from an adult in good health.

This chain uses TRBV6-2 or TRBV6-3 with TRBJ2-7; TRBD1 might be the D (6 bases). Per the germline V gene, CDR1 is MNHEY and CDR2 is SVGEGT. With 6 bases removed from V and 7 bases from J, the gap between germline ends came to 13 bases. This CDR3 is 12 amino acids long. This CDR3 is CASSPGHAEQYF. For the CDR3, the DNA is TGTGCCAGCAGCCCGGGACATGCGGAGCAGTACTTC.

This clone was observed at least ten times. This chain links TRBV9 with TRBJ1-2; D gene ambiguous. The CDR3 sequence is 14 residues long. V gave up 1 base and J gave up 8 bases, with 15 bases separating them. The V gene's germline CDR1 is SGDLS and CDR2 YYNGEE. This CDR3 reads CASSVLPASSGYTF. CDR3 DNA: TGTGCCAGCAGCGTACTCCCCGCGTCGTCAGGCTACACCTTC. Full variable domain (remainder filled in from reference TRBV9 and TRBJ1-2): DSGVTQTPKHLITATGQRVTLRCSPRSGDLSVYWYQQSLDQGLQFLIQYYNGEERAKGNILERFSAQQFPDLHSELNLSSLELGDSALYFCASSVLPASSGYTFGSGTRLTVV.

V is TRBV28 and J is TRBJ1-5; 7 bases are a match to TRBD1. The CDR3 length is 15 residues. CDR1 MDHEN and CDR2 SYDVKM come from the germline V gene. V shed 6 bases, J shed 6 bases, and the junction held 11 bases outside the gene matches. The CDR3 loop reads CASRPLSGDSQPQHF. CDR3 bases: TGTGCCAGCAGGCCCCTGTCTGGGGACAGTCAGCCCCAGCATTTT.

This CDR3 is CASSSGPQTSSGNTIYF. The CDR3 DNA sequence: TGTGCCAGCAGCTCAGGGCCGCAGACCAGCTCTGGAAACACCATATATTTT. This chain links TRBV7-8 with TRBJ1-3; tentatively, D is TRBD1 (5 bases). This CDR3 contains 17 residues. The V and J ends lost 4 bases and 0 bases respectively, with 16 bases between them. Germline lookup yields CDR1 SGHVS and CDR2 FQNEAQ.

The rearrangement uses TRBV9 and TRBJ2-7; tentatively, D is TRBD2 (5 bases). This CDR3 is built from 14 residues. The germline CDR1 and CDR2 sequences are SGDLS and YYNGEE. V gave up 3 bases and J gave up 5 bases, with 15 bases separating them. The CDR3 nucleotides read TGTGCCAGCAGCGGAGCCCCGGAGGCCGACGAGCAGTACTTC. Translation gives CASSGAPEADEQYF.

The DNA for the CDR3 is TGTGCCAGCAGCCAAGTTGCGTATGAAGAAGCTTTCTTT. Translating gives CASSQVAYEEAFF. The chain uses TRBV3-1 (or the pseudogene TRBV3-2) and TRBJ1-1; no definite D call. This CDR3 has 13 amino acids. Trimming removed 1 base from V and 8 bases from J, with 11 bases in between. Germline V gene sequence: CDR1 LGHDT, CDR2 YNNKEL (reference sequence).

Of note for this clone: Mismatch with germline at one junction end may stem from a read error. This chain connects TRBV4-2 to TRBJ1-5; D uncertain. Germline CDR1 is LGHNA and CDR2 is YNFKEQ. CDR3 length: 15 residues. The CDR3 sequence is CASSEDTHGNQPQHF. The CDR3 region has the DNA TGTGCCAGCAGCGAAGACACTCATGGCAATCAGCCCCAGCATTTT.

This clone came up once. J is TRBJ1-2 and V is TRBV18; perhaps TRBD1 as D (5 bases). The CDR3 is made up of 14 amino acids. CDR1 and CDR2 from the germline V gene are KGHSH and LQKENI. Trimming pared 0 bases from V and 4 bases from J, leaving 9 bases between. CDR3 bases: TGTGCCAGCTCACCACCGGGGGAAAGCTATGGCTACACCTTC. Protein: CASSPPGESYGYTF.

This clone is a singleton in its sample. CDR3 in amino acids: CASKRGVWEKLFF. The CDR3 coding sequence is TGTGCCAGCAAGAGGGGGGTTTGGGAAAAACTGTTTTTT. V usage is TRBV2 and J usage is TRBJ1-4, with a possible D match to TRBD1 (6 bases). Germline V lookup: CDR1 SNHLY, CDR2 FYNNEI. This CDR3 is 13 amino acids long. Trimming took 7 bases from V and 8 from J, leaving 14 bases between them. Full variable domain (missing parts from reference TRBV2 and TRBJ1-4): EPEVTQTPSHQVTQMGQEVILRCVPISNHLYFYWYRQILGQKVEFLVSFYNNEISEKSEIFDDQFSVERPDGSNFTLKIRSTKLEDSAMYFCASKRGVWEKLFFGSGTQLSVL.

The rearrangement links TRBV27 to TRBJ2-3; D gene unclear. The CDR3 covers 14 residues. Trimming cost V 6 bases and J 5 bases, with 15 bases left between them. Germline CDR1 reads MNHEY; CDR2 reads SMNVEV (reference sequence). CDR3 residues: CASRPAFPLDTQYF. Here the CDR3 DNA reads TGTGCCAGCAGGCCCGCCTTTCCTTTAGATACGCAGTATTTT.

This CDR3 reads CASSDGQGGTEAFF. DNA of the CDR3: TGTGCCAGCAGCGACGGACAGGGAGGTACTGAAGCTTTCTTT. The rearrangement links TRBV9 to TRBJ1-1; 8 bases map to TRBD1. CDR3 size: 14 residues. In germline, CDR1 is SGDLS, CDR2 YYNGEE. With 3 bases clipped from V and 5 bases from J, the junction kept 6 bases outside the gene matches.

J is TRBJ1-1 and V is TRBV7-9; a weak D match, TRBD1 (5 bases). This CDR3 is 12 amino acids long. Per germline, CDR1 SEHNR and CDR2 FQNEAQ (reference sequence). V lost 5 bases and J lost 11, with 15 bases in between. CDR3 DNA sequence: TGTGCCAGCAGCGAAGACAGACTCGGCGCTTTCTTT. Translating gives CASSEDRLGAFF.

The chain is built from TRBV19 and TRBJ2-1; TRBD2 matches 7 bases. The CDR3 is 16 residues long. The germline CDR1 and CDR2 sequences are LNHDA and SQIVND (reference sequence). V trimming: 1 base; J trimming: 6 bases; junction bases outside the gene matches: 9. The CDR3: CASSIGGGGGFNEQFF. CDR3 nucleotides: TGTGCCAGTAGTATAGGGGGGGGTGGAGGTTTCAATGAGCAGTTCTTC.

This chain connects TRBV2 to TRBJ1-5; D gene uncertain. CDR1 SNHLY and CDR2 FYNNEI come from the germline V gene. There are 14 residues in the CDR3. V gave up 7 bases and J gave up 0 bases, with 10 bases separating them. The CDR3 loop reads CASTRTSSNQPQHF. Here the CDR3 DNA reads TGTGCCAGCACTAGAACGAGTAGCAATCAGCCCCAGCATTTT.

This chain joins TRBV9 and TRBJ1-1; TRBD1 might be the D (5 bases). This CDR3 is built from 14 residues. The germline V gene has CDR1 SGDLS and CDR2 YYNGEE. Trimming removed 0 bases at V and 4 bases at J, with 10 bases between. This CDR3 reads CASSVGGSSTEAFF. In DNA form, the CDR3 reads TGTGCCAGCAGCGTAGGGGGGTCATCCACTGAAGCTTTCTTT.

The chain couples TRBV7-2 to TRBJ2-3; D may be TRBD1 (6 bases). V was cut by 1 base and J by 1 base, with 6 bases left in between. This CDR3 is 14 amino acids long. Per the germline V gene, CDR1 is SGHTA and CDR2 is FQGNSA. As DNA, the CDR3 is TGTGCCAGCAGCTTAGGACAGGGCACAGATACGCAGTATTTT. Protein sequence: CASSLGQGTDTQYF.

The chain joins TRBV5-1 to TRBJ2-7, with TRBD1 matching 7 bases. Germline V gene lookup returns CDR1 SGHRS and CDR2 YFSETQ. The V segment lost 4 bases and the J segment 4 bases; nucleotides outside the gene matches: 11. The CDR3 runs 15 residues. The CDR3 region is CASSETTGNVYEQYF. CDR3 DNA sequence: TGCGCCAGCAGCGAGACGACAGGGAATGTTTACGAGCAGTACTTC.

V gene TRBV5-1 combines with J gene TRBJ2-1, with 10 bases lining up with TRBD2. The germline V gene has CDR1 SGHRS and CDR2 YFSETQ. The junction had 7 bases not matched to a gene; V was cut back by 3 bases and J by 4 bases. The CDR3 spans 16 residues. CDR3 nucleotide sequence: TGCGCCAGCAGCTACACTAGCGGGACAGTATACAATGAGCAGTTCTTC. Its translation is CASSYTSGTVYNEQFF.

This clone was observed many times. This chain connects TRBV7-9 to TRBJ2-5; tentative D call: TRBD1 (6 bases). Germline lookup yields CDR1 SEHNR and CDR2 FQNEAQ (reference sequence). Trimming shortened V by 5 bases and J by 9 bases, and 22 bases separated the two germline ends. The CDR3 extends over 15 amino acids. The CDR3 region has the DNA TGTGCCAGCAGCCCGGCGGACAGATTCGAGAAATCCCAGTACTTC. It encodes CASSPADRFEKSQYF.

The chain combines TRBV19 with TRBJ2-1; no definite D call. The germline V gene encodes CDR1 LNHDA and CDR2 SQIVND (reference sequence). This CDR3 is 14 amino acids long. The V and J ends lost 2 bases and 6 bases respectively, with 11 bases between them. The CDR3 sequence: CASSILPYGNEQFF. Written as DNA, the CDR3 is TGTGCCAGTAGTATATTACCCTACGGCAATGAGCAGTTCTTC. The full variable domain, completed using reference TRBV19 and TRBJ2-1, is DGGITQSPKYLFRKEGQNVTLSCEQNLNHDAMYWYRQDPGQGLRLIYYSQIVNDFQKGDIAEGYSVSREKKESFPLTVTSAQKNPTAFYLCASSILPYGNEQFFGPGTRLTVL.

This clone appeared once. The V and J genes are TRBV10-3 and TRBJ2-2, with D perhaps matching TRBD2 (5 bases). This CDR3 comprises 15 residues. V lost 0 bases and J 7 bases, leaving 12 bases between the germline ends. CDR1 and CDR2 (germline): ENHRY, SYGVKD. CDR3 in DNA: TGTGCCATCAGTGAGTCTAACGGGGTCGGCGGGGAGCTGTTTTTT. Its protein is CAISESNGVGGELFF.

The V gene is TRBV19, the J gene TRBJ1-5; D uncertain. This CDR3 region has 13 residues. Germline-derived CDR1 and CDR2 are LNHDA and SQIVND (reference sequence). With 6 bases removed from V and 1 base from J, the gap between germline ends came to 7 bases. The CDR3 loop reads CASSVQSNQPQHF. CDR3 DNA sequence: TGTGCCAGTAGCGTACAAAGCAATCAGCCCCAGCATTTT.

The genes are TRBV4-1 and TRBJ1-1, with a possible D match to TRBD1 (6 bases). This CDR3 spans 17 amino acids. Germline V gene lookup returns CDR1 MGHRA and CDR2 YSYEKL. Deletions cut 0 bases from V and 1 base from J, with 15 bases between. Written as DNA, the CDR3 is TGCGCCAGCAGCCAAGATCGGGACATAATTACGAACACTGAAGCTTTCTTT. Translation gives CASSQDRDIITNTEAFF.

The chain employs TRBV20-1 and TRBJ1-1; D might be TRBD1 (5 bases). In germline, CDR1 is DFQATT, CDR2 SNEGSKA (reference sequence). V was cut by 3 bases and J by 4 bases, with 15 bases left in between. CDR3 length: 14 residues. As DNA, the CDR3 is TGCAGTGCTAGTTGGGGGAGGGCCGCCACTGAAGCTTTCTTT. Translating it yields CSASWGRAATEAFF.

This chain uses TRBV7-2 with TRBJ1-5, with D perhaps TRBD1 (6 bases). Trimming stripped 1 base from V and 6 bases from J, with 16 bases between. CDR1 and CDR2 (germline): SGHTA, FQGNSA. This CDR3 is 16 amino acids long. The CDR3 loop reads CASSLVRAGVGQPQHF. The CDR3 region has the DNA TGTGCCAGCAGCTTAGTTCGGGCAGGGGTCGGTCAGCCCCAGCATTTT.

This clone was detected once. V and J are TRBV4-3 and TRBJ1-4; no clear D. V lost 0 bases and J 4 bases, leaving 9 bases between the germline ends. Germline CDR1 reads LGHNA; CDR2 reads YSLEER. This CDR3 comprises 15 residues. CDR3 DNA: TGCGCCAGCAGCCAAGAAAACAGAAATAATGAAAAACTGTTTTTT. Protein product: CASSQENRNNEKLFF.

The CDR3 nucleotides are TGCGCCAGCAGCTTAAGGGGACAGGGGAACACTGAAGCTTTCTTT. Translated, it gives CASSLRGQGNTEAFF. The chain carries TRBV5-1 and TRBJ1-1; 9 bases match TRBD1. The CDR3 sequence is 15 residues long. The J segment lost 1 base and the V segment lost 2 bases, leaving 3 bases of the junction unmatched. Germline CDR1 and CDR2: SGHRS and YFSETQ.

The V and J genes are TRBV9 and TRBJ2-5, with 9 bases fitting TRBD2. This CDR3 comprises 16 residues. Germline V gene lookup returns CDR1 SGDLS and CDR2 YYNGEE. The ends lost 3 bases at V and 4 bases at J; junction bases unmatched: 10. The DNA of the CDR3 is TGTGCCAGCAGCGCGGAGGATAGCGGGGGCCGAGAGACCCAGTACTTC. Residues: CASSAEDSGGRETQYF.

The chain carries TRBV24-1 and TRBJ1-3; maybe TRBD1 (5 bases). The CDR3 covers 15 residues. V lost 4 bases and J 5 bases, leaving 14 bases between the germline ends. Germline-derived CDR1 and CDR2 are KGHDR and SFDVKD. CDR3: CATSEPARARNTIYF. The DNA of the CDR3 is TGTGCCACCAGTGAACCCGCCAGGGCCAGAAACACCATATATTTT.

The chain combines TRBV18 with TRBJ1-3, with D uncertain. The germline V and J ends were trimmed by 7 bases and 1 base, with 11 bases remaining between them. The CDR3 runs 14 residues. CDR1 is KGHSH, CDR2 LQKENI, per germline. CDR3 DNA sequence: TGTGCCAGCTACCCCCCGGGATCTGGAAACACCATATATTTT. Translating it yields CASYPPGSGNTIYF.